This TCR beta chain stems from a study of T cell responses to AZD1222 COVID-19 vaccine. Study conclusions and caveats: Targets within unmutated variant regions were reportedly found for nearly half of spike-specific TCRs.

Profiled with immunoSEQ multiplex PCR; TCRdb holds only in-frame clones, not every one. The sample holds roughly 99,000 clones; 87% are singletons and the top ten take over 3.5%. CDR3 size: 13 residues. Germline CDR1 is GTSNPN and CDR2 is SVGIG (reference sequence). Between the trimmed V and J ends, which lost 1 base and 11 bases, there was a span of 15 bases. Note on this clone: Antigen unknown.

The sequence was collected from an adult in good health. The chain recombines TRBV30 with TRBJ2-1; the D gene could be TRBD1 or TRBD2 (5 bases each). The material was peripheral blood, obtained on day 0 of AZD1222 vaccination. CDR3 sequence reads: CAWSGRWGFKQFF. DNA for the CDR3: TGTGCCTGGAGTGGTCGTTGGGGGTTCAAGCAGTTCTTC.